This entry concerns a single T cell receptor (beta chain). Antigen specificity is unknown. This sample is drawn from a study of OX40 agonist ivuxolimab in advanced cancers. Whole-study findings and limits: Not determined was the antigen specificity of the expanded peripheral T cells. Normalized expansion of T-cell clones was also low for some nonresponders.

Losses at the gene ends were 4 bases for V and 7 bases for J; bases not matched to a gene: 8. There are 14 residues in the CDR3. Germline V lookup: CDR1 MNHEY, CDR2 SVGAGI. Sequencing used immunoSEQ multiplex PCR; TCRdb keeps in-frame clones, though not all of them. Among tens of thousands of clones listed, roughly 89% were seen once. Sample: CD4+ or CD8+ T cells sorted from blood, taken in a trial of the OX40 agonist ivuxolimab. The receptor comes from an adult with an advanced solid tumor such as melanoma, head and neck, liver or kidney cancer. The rearrangement links TRBV6-5 to TRBJ2-7; TRBD1 aligns across 9 bases. The CDR3 coding sequence is TGTGCCAGCAGTTGGACAGGGGTATCGCAAGAGCAGTACTTC. Its translation is CASSWTGVSQEQYF.